The T cell receptor (beta chain) described here comes from a study of PD-1 blockade in mismatch repair-deficient tumors. Time point here: roughly 10-day in vitro stimulation with candidate mutation-associated neoantigen peptide 1. The protocol was immunoSEQ multiplex PCR, while the TCRdb copy is restricted to in-frame clones and leaves out a portion. The repertoire holds several thousand clones, roughly 87% seen once, with 14% to 15% in the top ten. Details on this clone: Its target is unknown.

V was shortened by 0 bases and J by 0 bases, with 6 bases between the two germline ends. Germline V gene lookup returns CDR1 SGHRS and CDR2 YFSETQ. This CDR3 spans 15 amino acids. The sample consisted of cells cultured in vitro, taken from a patient treated with pembrolizumab. The chain employs TRBV5-1 and TRBJ1-4, with D uncertain. This receptor was taken from an adult with mismatch repair-deficient cancer. CDR3 region: CASSLGVSTNEKLFF. CDR3 sequence (DNA): TGCGCCAGCAGCTTGGGGGTCTCAACTAATGAAAAACTGTTTTTT.